The text below deals with one T cell receptor (beta chain). The data were taken from a study of cytomegalovirus exposure and HLA in healthy donors. PCR employed 60 Vbeta and 13 Jbeta primers. TCRdb's table, derived via immunoSEQ multiplex PCR, lists solely in-frame clones and lacks some. The sample lists 160,000 or so clones; around 80% were seen once. Sequencing was performed on PBMCs. This sequence was found in a man aged 40-49 years in good health and CMV-seronegative.

The CDR3, as DNA: TGCGCCAGCAGCTTGGACAGGGCCCCCAATGAGCAGTTCTTC. It codes for CASSLDRAPNEQFF. J is TRBJ2-1 and V is TRBV5-1; possibly TRBD1 for D (6 bases). Germline-derived CDR1 and CDR2 are SGHRS and YFSETQ. CDR3 length equals 14 residues. Trimming removed 0 bases from V and 6 bases from J, with 10 bases in between.